A selection of T cell receptor beta chains follows, all from one sample in a study of T cells in localized non-small cell lung cancer. Clones were sequenced by immunoSEQ multiplex PCR, and TCRdb holds only the in-frame ones, with some missing. Counted here are some 20,000 clones, roughly 83% occurring once; the ten biggest clones make up about 4.5%. The source material was peripheral blood, sampled before any cancer treatment. The receptors here all came from a man aged 40-75 years with stage I lung adenocarcinoma. The CDR3 runs from the conserved cysteine through the conserved F or W. The order of the fields is CDR3 protein, CDR3 DNA, clone size, V gene, J gene, D gene. The D gene is left open where the match is weak. Expanded clones are given a class, and other clones once, few, many or no size at all.

CDR3 protein: CASSVADRGLETQYF
CDR3 DNA: TGTGCCAGCAGCGTAGCAGACAGGGGGCTGGAGACCCAGTACTTC
clone size: once
V gene: TRBV9
J gene: TRBJ2-5
D gene: TRBD1

CDR3 protein: CASSYSTGNTEAFF
CDR3 DNA: TGTGCCAGCAGCTACTCGACGGGGAACACTGAAGCTTTCTTT
clone size: -
V gene: TRBV5-8
J gene: TRBJ1-1
D gene: -

CDR3 protein: CASSRNRQAGQPQHF
CDR3 DNA: TGTGCCAGTAGTAGAAACCGACAGGCTGGGCAGCCCCAGCATTTT
clone size: -
V gene: TRBV19
J gene: TRBJ1-5
D gene: -

CDR3 protein: CASSQPPGLAGANTGELFF
CDR3 DNA: TGTGCCAGCAGCCAGCCACCGGGACTAGCGGGGGCGAACACCGGGGAGCTGTTTTTT
clone size: -
V gene: TRBV4-2
J gene: TRBJ2-2
D gene: TRBD2

CDR3 protein: CARSFAPFSNQPQHF
CDR3 DNA: TGTGCCAGAAGCTTCGCCCCCTTTAGCAATCAGCCCCAGCATTTT
clone size: -
V gene: TRBV5-3
J gene: TRBJ1-5
D gene: -

CDR3 protein: CASSGLSFSYNEQFF
CDR3 DNA: TGTGCCAGCAGTGGACTCAGCTTCTCCTACAATGAGCAGTTCTTC
clone size: -
V gene: TRBV6-1
J gene: TRBJ2-1
D gene: -

CDR3 protein: CASSIDRQGQPQHF
CDR3 DNA: TGTGCCAGTAGTATAGACAGGCAGGGACAGCCCCAGCATTTT
clone size: -
V gene: TRBV19
J gene: TRBJ1-5
D gene: -

CDR3 protein: CASSYGDLYEQYF
CDR3 DNA: TGTGCCAGCAGTTACGGGGACCTCTACGAGCAGTACTTC
clone size: -
V gene: TRBV6-5
J gene: TRBJ2-7
D gene: -

CDR3 protein: CASSPGQPTQYF
CDR3 DNA: TGTGCCAGCAGCCCAGGGCAACCTACGCAGTATTTT
clone size: -
V gene: TRBV7-9
J gene: TRBJ2-3
D gene: -

CDR3 protein: CASSEALRAGHEAFF
CDR3 DNA: TGTGCCAGCAGTGAAGCGCTTCGGGCAGGGCATGAAGCTTTCTTT
clone size: -
V gene: TRBV2
J gene: TRBJ1-1
D gene: -

CDR3 protein: CASSQEGLANYEQYF
CDR3 DNA: TGCGCCAGCAGCCAAGAGGGACTAGCGAACTACGAGCAGTACTTC
clone size: -
V gene: TRBV4-1
J gene: TRBJ2-7
D gene: TRBD2

CDR3 protein: CASSGSRGDSPLHF
CDR3 DNA: TGTGCCAGCAGCGGCTCGCGGGGCGATTCACCCCTCCACTTT
clone size: -
V gene: TRBV9
J gene: TRBJ1-6
D gene: -

CDR3 protein: CASSTGPLDEQYF
CDR3 DNA: TGTGCCAGTAGTACAGGGCCCCTGGACGAGCAGTACTTC
clone size: -
V gene: TRBV19
J gene: TRBJ2-7
D gene: -

CDR3 protein: CASSAPQLRGYTF
CDR3 DNA: TGTGCCAGCAGCGCCCCCCAGTTGCGAGGCTACACCTTC
clone size: once
V gene: TRBV6-5
J gene: TRBJ1-2
D gene: -

CDR3 protein: CASSVGTVPRETQYF
CDR3 DNA: TGTGCCAGCAGCGTAGGAACGGTACCAAGAGAGACCCAGTACTTC
clone size: -
V gene: TRBV9
J gene: TRBJ2-5
D gene: -

CDR3 protein: CASSLKAGPSGNTIYF
CDR3 DNA: TGTGCCAGCAGCTTGAAGGCAGGGCCGTCTGGAAACACCATATATTTT
clone size: once
V gene: TRBV5-4
J gene: TRBJ1-3
D gene: -

CDR3 protein: CASSFVSSGGAGELFF
CDR3 DNA: TGTGCCAGCAGTTTCGTGTCTAGCGGGGGGGCCGGGGAGCTGTTTTTT
clone size: few
V gene: TRBV2
J gene: TRBJ2-2
D gene: TRBD2

CDR3 protein: CASSVGVGGTYYNEQFF
CDR3 DNA: TGTGCCAGCAGCGTAGGAGTCGGCGGGACCTATTACAATGAGCAGTTCTTC
clone size: -
V gene: TRBV9
J gene: TRBJ2-1
D gene: -

CDR3 protein: CASGQDPGVPNEKLFF
CDR3 DNA: TGTGCCAGCGGGCAAGATCCGGGGGTTCCTAATGAAAAACTGTTTTTT
clone size: -
V gene: TRBV6-4
J gene: TRBJ1-4
D gene: -

CDR3 protein: CASSLDTGLGGGYNEQFF
CDR3 DNA: TGTGCCAGCAGCTTAGATACGGGACTAGGCGGGGGGTACAATGAGCAGTTCTTC
clone size: once
V gene: TRBV11-3
J gene: TRBJ2-1
D gene: TRBD2

CDR3 protein: CASSIWGGNQPQHF
CDR3 DNA: TGTGCCAGTAGTATATGGGGGGGCAATCAGCCCCAGCATTTT
clone size: -
V gene: TRBV19
J gene: TRBJ1-5
D gene: -

CDR3 protein: CSASPDQPQHF
CDR3 DNA: TGCAGTGCTAGTCCGGATCAGCCCCAGCATTTT
clone size: -
V gene: TRBV20-1
J gene: TRBJ1-5
D gene: -

CDR3 protein: CASSLRTGWNTEAFF
CDR3 DNA: TGTGCCAGCAGCCTAAGGACTGGATGGAACACTGAAGCTTTCTTT
clone size: once
V gene: TRBV14
J gene: TRBJ1-1
D gene: -

CDR3 protein: CASSPPGGDGYTF
CDR3 DNA: TGTGCCAGCTCACCCCCTGGAGGGGACGGCTACACCTTC
clone size: -
V gene: TRBV18
J gene: TRBJ1-2
D gene: -

CDR3 protein: CASSLTETGNTIYF
CDR3 DNA: TGTGCCAGCAGCTTAACCGAGACTGGAAACACCATATATTTT
clone size: few
V gene: TRBV13
J gene: TRBJ1-3
D gene: -

CDR3 protein: CASSFDRGSSPLHF
CDR3 DNA: TGTGCCAGCAGTTTCGACAGGGGGAGTTCACCCCTCCACTTT
clone size: -
V gene: TRBV6-6
J gene: TRBJ1-6
D gene: TRBD1

CDR3 protein: CASSAGINYGYTF
CDR3 DNA: TGTGCCAGCAGTGCAGGGATTAACTATGGCTACACCTTC
clone size: -
V gene: TRBV2
J gene: TRBJ1-2
D gene: -

CDR3 protein: CAWRLAGGLYNEQFF
CDR3 DNA: TGTGCCTGGCGACTAGCGGGAGGCCTCTACAATGAGCAGTTCTTC
clone size: -
V gene: TRBV30
J gene: TRBJ2-1
D gene: TRBD2

CDR3 protein: CASSSTPGRSEAFF
CDR3 DNA: TGTGCCAGCAGCTCGACCCCGGGACGAAGTGAAGCTTTCTTT
clone size: -
V gene: TRBV5-6
J gene: TRBJ1-1
D gene: -

CDR3 protein: CASSLTAEAEAFF
CDR3 DNA: TGCGCCAGCAGCTTGACAGCCGAGGCTGAAGCTTTCTTT
clone size: -
V gene: TRBV5-1
J gene: TRBJ1-1
D gene: -

CDR3 protein: CASSLGTANTEAFF
CDR3 DNA: TGTGCCAGCAGCTTAGGTACGGCGAACACTGAAGCTTTCTTT
clone size: -
V gene: TRBV7-8
J gene: TRBJ1-1
D gene: -